This is a list of T cell receptor beta chains from one sample in a study of cytomegalovirus exposure and HLA in healthy donors. Using immunoSEQ multiplex PCR, the repertoire was profiled, and TCRdb retains in-frame clones only, with some absent. Of about 150,000 clones in the sample, approximately 84% were seen once. The specimen was PBMCs. Receptor source: a young woman in good health and CMV-seronegative. Both conserved end residues are part of each CDR3. D genes are given only for firm matches. Rows may omit the clone size; those that give it use once, few, many or a size class.

d_call | clone_size | j_call | v_call | cdr3_aa | cdr3_nt
. | . | TRBJ2-5 | TRBV5-1 | CASSLAVQETQYF | TGCGCCAGCAGCTTAGCGGTCCAAGAGACCCAGTACTTC
TRBD1 | . | TRBJ1-5 | TRBV7-2 | CASSFGTGGWQPQHF | TGTGCCAGCAGCTTTGGGACAGGGGGTTGGCAGCCCCAGCATTTT
TRBD1 | . | TRBJ1-2 | TRBV5-6 | CASSLVGTGGRGYTF | TGTGCCAGCAGCCTTGTCGGGACAGGGGGCCGTGGCTACACCTTC
. | . | TRBJ2-7 | TRBV2 | CASSEGQLQQYF | TGTGCCAGCAGTGAAGGCCAGTTGCAGCAGTACTTC
TRBD2 | . | TRBJ2-7 | TRBV9 | CASSAPPAGVREQYF | TGTGCCAGCAGCGCCCCCCCAGCGGGAGTGAGGGAGCAGTACTTC
. | . | TRBJ1-4 | TRBV18 | CASSSFPEGEKLFF | TGTGCCAGCTCATCGTTCCCCGAGGGTGAAAAACTGTTTTTT
TRBD1 | . | TRBJ1-1 | TRBV7-2 | CASSLAIGQGEAFF | TGTGCCAGCAGCTTAGCTATTGGACAGGGGGAAGCTTTCTTT
. | . | TRBJ1-2 | TRBV19 | CASKKNGLVGYTF | TGTGCCAGCAAAAAAAACGGGTTGGTAGGCTACACCTTC
TRBD2 | . | TRBJ2-1 | TRBV11-3 | CASSLEAGAGWYEQFF | TGTGCCAGCAGCTTAGAGGCGGGAGCGGGATGGTATGAGCAGTTCTTC
TRBD1 | . | TRBJ2-7 | TRBV28 | CASSPQGARRSYEQYF | TGTGCCAGCAGCCCCCAGGGGGCGCGTAGATCCTACGAGCAGTACTTC
. | . | TRBJ1-1 | TRBV7-9 | CASSLEEGTRAFF | TGTGCCAGCAGCTTAGAGGAAGGGACAAGAGCTTTCTTT
TRBD1 | . | TRBJ2-7 | TRBV7-9 | CASSPWTGANHEQYF | TGTGCCAGCAGCCCATGGACAGGGGCAAACCACGAGCAGTACTTC
TRBD1 | once | TRBJ1-2 | TRBV4-1 | CASSQVPGGPYGYTF | TGCGCCAGCAGCCAAGTGCCAGGGGGTCCCTATGGCTACACCTTC
TRBD2 | . | TRBJ2-7 | TRBV4-1 | CASSQSERGGFHEQYF | TGCGCCAGCAGCCAAAGCGAGCGGGGGGGCTTTCACGAGCAGTACTTC
. | . | TRBJ1-3 | TRBV2 | CASAPRVQTSGNTIYF | TGTGCCAGCGCCCCCAGGGTACAGACCTCTGGAAACACCATATATTTT
. | . | TRBJ1-4 | TRBV30 | CAWFDVGQEGEKLFF | TGTGCCTGGTTCGATGTCGGCCAAGAGGGTGAAAAACTGTTTTTT
TRBD1 | . | TRBJ1-2 | TRBV2 | CASRAQTGGNYGYTF | TGTGCCAGCAGGGCGCAGACAGGGGGCAACTATGGCTACACCTTC
TRBD1 | few | TRBJ2-5 | TRBV7-2 | CASSFPGTGGTQYF | TGTGCCAGCAGCTTTCCGGGGACAGGGGGAACCCAGTACTTC
. | . | TRBJ1-1 | TRBV6-5 | CASSSGAGMDTEAFF | TGTGCCAGCAGTTCTGGGGCAGGGATGGACACTGAAGCTTTCTTT
. | . | TRBJ2-6 | TRBV5-1 | CASSVSGDRANVLTF | TGCGCCAGCAGCGTAAGCGGCGATAGGGCCAACGTCCTGACTTTC
. | . | TRBJ2-7 | TRBV28 | CASSLGTVYSSSYEQYF | TGTGCCAGCAGTTTAGGAACAGTTTATTCCAGCTCCTACGAGCAGTACTTC
. | . | TRBJ1-2 | TRBV5-1 | CASTTGDFPGYTF | TGCGCCAGCACCACGGGAGACTTCCCTGGCTACACCTTC
. | . | TRBJ2-7 | TRBV28 | CASSTPRVRGPYEQYF | TGTGCCAGCAGTACCCCCCGGGTGAGAGGGCCCTACGAGCAGTACTTC
. | . | TRBJ1-3 | TRBV9 | CASSSRDSGNTIYF | TGTGCCAGCAGCTCCCGCGACTCTGGAAACACCATATATTTT
TRBD1 | few | TRBJ1-6 | TRBV30 | CAWRAVRTGGVYNSPLHF | TGTGCCTGGAGAGCCGTCCGGACAGGGGGCGTATATAATTCACCCCTCCACTTT
. | . | TRBJ2-2 | TRBV7-8 | CASSLVGFGQNTGELFF | TGTGCCAGCAGCTTAGTAGGTTTCGGACAGAACACCGGGGAGCTGTTTTTT
. | . | TRBJ2-2 | TRBV6-1 | CASSGSNTGELFF | TGTGCCAGCAGTGGGAGCAACACCGGGGAGCTGTTTTTT